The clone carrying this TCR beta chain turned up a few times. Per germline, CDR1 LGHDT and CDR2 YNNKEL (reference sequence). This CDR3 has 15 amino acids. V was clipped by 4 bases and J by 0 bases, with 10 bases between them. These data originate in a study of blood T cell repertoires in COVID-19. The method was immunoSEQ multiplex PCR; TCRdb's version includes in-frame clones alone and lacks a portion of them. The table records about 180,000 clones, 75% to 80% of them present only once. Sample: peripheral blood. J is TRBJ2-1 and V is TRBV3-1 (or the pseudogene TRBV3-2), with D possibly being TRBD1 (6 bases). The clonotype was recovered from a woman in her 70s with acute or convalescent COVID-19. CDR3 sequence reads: CASSRDTLSYNEQFF. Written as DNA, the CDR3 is TGTGCCAGCAGCCGGGACACCCTCTCCTACAATGAGCAGTTCTTC.